This T cell receptor delta chain comes out of a study of gamma-delta chains in newborns, infants, children. At the level of the study: Microbial exposure reportedly drives polyclonal innate γδ T cell expansion after birth.

V lost 0 bases to trimming and J lost 0 bases; unmatched junction nucleotides: 21. CDR3 length: 22 residues. Germline values: CDR1 TSWWSYY, CDR2 QGS. By sample fraction, this clone is medium-sized. TCRdb reran clone calling via CATT on the reads. Seen here are several thousand delta-chain clones, about 50% observed once, and the top ten hold more than 6%. Sequencing used blood. The source of this sequence is a child who received the measles vaccine. J is TRDJ1 and V is TRDV1; 8 positions match TRDD3. CDR3 loop: CALGELEPFLGEQPLYTDKLIF. For the CDR3, the DNA is TGTGCTCTTGGGGAACTAGAACCTTTCCTGGGGGAACAACCTCTGTACACCGATAAACTCATCTTT.